The 22 T cell receptor beta chains in this list originate from one sample, sequenced in a study of shared clonotypes between healthy human individuals. Method: immunoSEQ multiplex PCR; TCRdb's copy keeps in-frame clones and lacks some. Among 2 million to 3 million clones listed, over 85% were seen once. Sequenced: naive CD4+ T cells sorted from blood. Subset here: CD45RA+ positively selected. Source of these receptors: a man between 18 and 35 years old in good health.

This chain links TRBV19 with TRBJ1-6; the D is unclear. CDR3 length: 17 amino acids. Germline assignment: CDR1 LNHDA and CDR2 SQIVND (reference sequence). Trimming stripped 4 bases from V and 0 bases from J, with 13 bases between. DNA for the CDR3: TGTGCCAGTAGTACCGCAGGCAAGAGCTCCTATAATTCACCCCTCCACTTT. Its protein product is CASSTAGKSSYNSPLHF.

DNA for the CDR3: TGTGCCAGCAGTTTGATTGGACAATTCAACACTGAAGCTTTCTTT. Its protein is CASSLIGQFNTEAFF. The chain is built from TRBV28 and TRBJ1-1, with a weak D call TRBD1 (5 bases). CDR3 length equals 15 residues. The germline V and J ends were trimmed by 3 bases and 2 bases, with 13 bases remaining between them. Germline CDR1 MDHEN, CDR2 SYDVKM.

A single count supports this clone. The chain recombines TRBV28 with TRBJ2-7, with TRBD2 identical over 12 bases. Germline CDR1 is MDHEN and CDR2 is SYDVKM. V lost 7 bases and J lost 3; bases outside the gene matches: 7. This CDR3 contains 15 residues. The CDR3 spells CASNNGLAGLYEQYF. Written as DNA, the CDR3 is TGTGCCAGCAACAATGGACTAGCGGGGCTCTACGAGCAGTACTTC.

The rearrangement links TRBV7-9 to TRBJ1-1, with TRBD1 identical over 9 bases. Trimming removed 5 bases from V and 4 bases from J; junction bases left unmatched: 8. Germline lookup yields CDR1 SEHNR and CDR2 FQNEAQ (reference sequence). The CDR3 is made up of 15 amino acids. CDR3 DNA sequence: TGTGCCAGCAGCAAGCTGACAGGGGGGACCACTGAAGCTTTCTTT. It is translated as CASSKLTGGTTEAFF.

This chain links TRBV5-6 with TRBJ1-2, with D uncertain. This CDR3 has 13 residues. Germline assignment: CDR1 SGHDT and CDR2 YYEEEE. V shed 1 base and J shed 2 bases, with 6 bases lying between them. For the CDR3, the DNA is TGTGCCAGCAGCTTGCCGGAAAACTATGGCTACACCTTC. It translates to CASSLPENYGYTF. Combining the CDR3 with reference TRBV5-6 and TRBJ1-2 gives the whole variable domain DAGVTQSPTHLIKTRGQQVTLRCSPKSGHDTVSWYQQALGQGPQFIFQYYEEEERQRGNFPDRFSGHQFPNYSSELNVNALLLGDSALYLCASSLPENYGYTFGSGTRLTVV.

V and J are TRBV6-5 and TRBJ1-1, with D uncertain. CDR1 is MNHEY and CDR2 is SVGAGI in the germline V gene. The V end lost 2 bases, the J end lost 7 bases, and 17 bases lay between the germline ends. This CDR3 spans 15 amino acids. CDR3 region: CASSYRTVQIGEAFF. Written as DNA, the CDR3 is TGTGCCAGCAGTTACCGCACCGTCCAGATTGGTGAAGCTTTCTTT.

In this sample, this clone turned up once. CDR3 in amino acids: CASSSGKSYEQYF. DNA for the CDR3: TGTGCCAGCAGCTCAGGCAAATCCTACGAGCAGTACTTC. The chain carries TRBV7-9 and TRBJ2-7; D is undetermined. Germline V gene data show CDR1 as SEHNR and CDR2 as FQNEAQ (reference sequence). This CDR3 is 13 amino acids long. V gave up 4 bases and J gave up 1 base, with 8 bases separating them.

V usage is TRBV7-8 and J usage is TRBJ2-3; D is unresolved. The V gene lost 4 bases and the J gene lost 7 bases, with 12 bases spanning the gap. The CDR3 runs 13 residues. Germline CDR1 and CDR2: SGHVS and FQNEAQ. The CDR3 coding sequence is TGTGCCAGCAGCTCCCCCGGGTCGAATACGCAGTATTTT. Amino acid sequence: CASSSPGSNTQYF.

The rearrangement uses TRBV6-1 and TRBJ1-2; D unresolved. V gave up 4 bases and J gave up 1 base, with 7 bases separating them. The CDR3 is 13 amino acids. From germline, CDR1 is MNHNS and CDR2 SASEGT. CDR3 DNA: TGTGCCAGCAGTGCCGACCTTAACTATGGCTACACCTTC. This gives the protein CASSADLNYGYTF.

The gene calls are TRBV15 and TRBJ2-5, with 8 positions matching TRBD2. CDR1 is LNHNV, CDR2 YYDKDF, per germline (reference sequence). The CDR3 consists of 13 residues. J gave up 8 bases and V 6 bases, and 8 bases lay outside the gene matches. Here the CDR3 reads CATRTSAGGTQYF. The CDR3 nucleotides read TGTGCCACCAGGACTAGCGCGGGGGGAACCCAGTACTTC.

This sequence joins TRBV14 and TRBJ2-1; tentatively, D is TRBD2 (5 bases). Germline CDR1 reads SGHDN; CDR2 reads FVKESK. The CDR3 runs to 13 residues. Trimming pared 4 bases from V and 7 bases from J, leaving 11 bases between. This CDR3 reads CASSRGAGNEQFF. In nucleotides, the CDR3 is TGTGCCAGCAGCCGGGGAGCTGGGAATGAGCAGTTCTTC.

The chain has TRBV19 and TRBJ1-2, with D uncertain. V dropped 3 bases and J dropped 4 bases, with 9 bases sitting between them. This CDR3 has 13 amino acids. The germline V gene has CDR1 LNHDA and CDR2 SQIVND (reference sequence). CDR3 loop: CASSIGFPYGYTF. The CDR3 DNA follows: TGTGCCAGTAGTATTGGGTTCCCCTATGGCTACACCTTC.

The V and J genes are TRBV5-1 and TRBJ2-2; D may correspond to TRBD1 or TRBD2 (7 bases each). V shed 4 bases and J shed 6 bases, with 16 bases lying between them. The CDR3 length is 15 residues. The germline V gene has CDR1 SGHRS and CDR2 YFSETQ. The CDR3 coding sequence is TGCGCCAGCAGCCCGGGGGGACAGTACGCCGGGGAGCTGTTTTTT. Its translation: CASSPGGQYAGELFF.

This chain connects TRBV5-1 to TRBJ2-1, with TRBD1 identical over 9 bases. The CDR3 is made up of 14 amino acids. V lost 5 bases to trimming and J lost 7 bases; unmatched junction nucleotides: 7. Germline CDR1 is SGHRS and CDR2 is YFSETQ. The CDR3 region is CASRTGTGQNEQFF. Written as DNA, the CDR3 is TGCGCCAGCAGAACGGGGACAGGGCAAAATGAGCAGTTCTTC. Full variable domain (remainder filled in from reference TRBV5-1 and TRBJ2-1): KAGVTQTPRYLIKTRGQQVTLSCSPISGHRSVSWYQQTPGQGLQFLFEYFSETQRNKGNFPGRFSGRQFSNSRSEMNVSTLELGDSALYLCASRTGTGQNEQFFGPGTRLTVL.

V is TRBV2 and J is TRBJ1-4; D gene unclear. The germline CDR1 and CDR2 sequences are SNHLY and FYNNEI. The V gene lost 5 bases and the J gene lost 8 bases, with 12 bases spanning the gap. The CDR3 is made up of 13 amino acids. The CDR3 here is CASSQGVREKLFF. The CDR3 DNA sequence: TGTGCCAGCAGTCAAGGAGTGCGAGAAAAACTGTTTTTT.

The chain combines TRBV18 with TRBJ2-5; 13 nucleotides align to TRBD2. The CDR3 spans 16 residues. With 3 bases clipped from V and 4 bases from J, the junction kept 5 bases outside the gene matches. CDR1 is KGHSH and CDR2 is LQKENI in the germline V gene. The CDR3 region has the DNA TGTGCCAGCTCACCCGCCGGACTAGCGGGAGTAGAGACCCAGTACTTC. This codes for CASSPAGLAGVETQYF.

V usage is TRBV30 and J usage is TRBJ1-1; D unclear. V lost 3 bases and J lost 3, with 11 bases in between. Germline values: CDR1 GTSNPN, CDR2 SVGIG (reference sequence). The CDR3 covers 13 residues. This CDR3 is CAWSSGKDTEAFF. In nucleotides, the CDR3 is TGTGCCTGGAGCTCGGGAAAAGACACTGAAGCTTTCTTT.

The chain links TRBV6-1 to TRBJ2-1, with 8 bases identical to TRBD1. Trimming removed 5 bases from V and 7 bases from J; junction bases left unmatched: 10. Germline CDR1 reads MNHNS; CDR2 reads SASEGT. This CDR3 comprises 15 residues. CDR3 nucleotide sequence: TGTGCCAGCAGTTTCGGACAGGGTGATAAAAATGAGCAGTTCTTC. It specifies CASSFGQGDKNEQFF.

The rearrangement joins TRBV5-1 to TRBJ2-7; D ambiguous. Trimming took 4 bases from V and 1 from J, leaving 6 bases between them. Per germline, CDR1 SGHRS and CDR2 YFSETQ. CDR3 length: 12 amino acids. CDR3 nucleotides: TGCGCCAGCAGCGGAGCGTCCTACGAGCAGTACTTC. Translated, it gives CASSGASYEQYF.

J is TRBJ1-3 and V is TRBV6-1; D is perhaps TRBD1 (6 bases). The CDR3 length is 15 residues. Germline V lookup: CDR1 MNHNS, CDR2 SASEGT. V lost 7 bases and J 2 bases, leaving 15 bases between the germline ends. CDR3 nucleotide sequence: TGTGCCAGCAACAGGGCCCCAAGTCCTGGAAACACCATATATTTT. It yields the protein CASNRAPSPGNTIYF.

The CDR3 nucleotides read TGTGCCAGCGGAAGGGGGCTCGAGCAGCCCCAGCATTTT. This codes for CASGRGLEQPQHF. The V call is TRBV9, the J call TRBJ1-5; TRBD1 matches at 7 bases. V was pared by 7 bases and J by 7 bases, with 8 bases of the junction left unmatched. The germline V gene encodes CDR1 SGDLS and CDR2 YYNGEE. This CDR3 region has 13 residues.

The V and J genes are TRBV27 and TRBJ2-4, with D possibly TRBD1 on 5 matching bases. Per germline, CDR1 MNHEY and CDR2 SMNVEV (reference sequence). This CDR3 has 21 amino acids. V was cut by 2 bases and J by 0 bases, with 26 bases left in between. The chain's CDR3 is CASSLPPRVKSALGAKNIQYF. The CDR3 coding sequence is TGTGCCAGCAGTTTACCCCCCAGGGTGAAGTCGGCCCTCGGAGCCAAAAACATTCAGTACTTC.